This T cell receptor (beta chain) was sequenced for a study of T cell repertoires in aging, cancer and after chemotherapy. Peripheral blood genomic DNA, not sorted cells or RNA, was the template. For this clonotype: The antigen is unknown.

Findings and caveats of the study: In cancer patients, declining TCR diversity with age involved lost richness and lost evenness. In each cancer cohort, median generation probability increased across chemotherapy, suggesting thymic output rebounded. Untreated cancer patients had significantly lower blood TCR diversity than age-matched healthy donors.

Rearranged V-D-J TRB sequences were amplified with a mixed TRB-A/B primer pool. One entry per CDR3 protein, called by TCRdb with MiXCR from the multiplex PCR reads. The sample consists of fewer than 4,500 distinct CDR3 sequences, 40% of them appearing once. Sequenced material: blood. This TCR derives from a human donor with a solid tumor.

CDR3 in amino acids: CASSLVVSTGELFF. The CDR3 DNA sequence: TGTGCCAGCAGCTTAGTGGTATCTACCGGGGAGCTGTTTTTT. V usage is TRBV7-2 and J usage is TRBJ2-2; D ambiguous. The CDR3 runs to 14 residues. The V gene lost 1 base and the J gene lost 5 bases, with 8 bases spanning the gap. The germline V gene encodes CDR1 SGHTA and CDR2 FQGNSA.